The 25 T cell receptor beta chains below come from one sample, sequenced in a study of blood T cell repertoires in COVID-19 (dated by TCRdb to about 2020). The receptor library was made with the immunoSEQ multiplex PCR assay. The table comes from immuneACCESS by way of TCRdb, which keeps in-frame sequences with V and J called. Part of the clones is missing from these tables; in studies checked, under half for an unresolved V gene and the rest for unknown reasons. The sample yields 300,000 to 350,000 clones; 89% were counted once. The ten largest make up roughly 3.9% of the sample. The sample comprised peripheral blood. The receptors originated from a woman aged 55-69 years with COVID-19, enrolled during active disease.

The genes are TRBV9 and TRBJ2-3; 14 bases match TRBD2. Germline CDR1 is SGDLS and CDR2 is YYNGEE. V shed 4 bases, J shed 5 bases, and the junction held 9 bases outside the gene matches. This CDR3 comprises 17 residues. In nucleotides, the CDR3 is TGTGCCAGCAGCCTGAGGACTAGCGGGGGGCGGGGAGATACGCAGTATTTT. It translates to CASSLRTSGGRGDTQYF.

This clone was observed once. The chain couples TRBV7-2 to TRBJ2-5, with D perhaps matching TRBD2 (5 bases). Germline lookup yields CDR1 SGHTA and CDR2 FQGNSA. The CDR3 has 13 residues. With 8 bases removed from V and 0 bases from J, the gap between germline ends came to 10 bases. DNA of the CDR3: TGTGCCAGCGGACTTCTGTACCAAGAGACCCAGTACTTC. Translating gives CASGLLYQETQYF.

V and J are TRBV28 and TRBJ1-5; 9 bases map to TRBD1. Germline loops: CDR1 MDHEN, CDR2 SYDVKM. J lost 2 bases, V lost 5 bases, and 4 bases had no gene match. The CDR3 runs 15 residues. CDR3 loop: CASSQTGGGNQPQHF. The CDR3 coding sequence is TGTGCCAGCAGTCAGACAGGGGGGGGCAATCAGCCCCAGCATTTT.

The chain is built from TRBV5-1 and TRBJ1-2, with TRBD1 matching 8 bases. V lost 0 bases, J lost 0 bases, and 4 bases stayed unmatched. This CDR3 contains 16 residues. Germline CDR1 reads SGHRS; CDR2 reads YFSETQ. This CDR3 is CASSLGLDRANYGYTF. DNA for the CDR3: TGCGCCAGCAGCTTGGGTTTGGACAGGGCTAACTATGGCTACACCTTC.

CDR3 coding DNA: TGTGCCAGTAGTATAGGAGGGGGCGTCCCTGAAGCTTTCTTT. Its protein product is CASSIGGGVPEAFF. The chain is built from TRBV19 and TRBJ1-1, with 7 bases that match TRBD1. The V segment lost 1 base and the J segment 6 bases; nucleotides outside the gene matches: 5. Germline lookup yields CDR1 LNHDA and CDR2 SQIVND (reference sequence). The CDR3 extends over 14 amino acids.

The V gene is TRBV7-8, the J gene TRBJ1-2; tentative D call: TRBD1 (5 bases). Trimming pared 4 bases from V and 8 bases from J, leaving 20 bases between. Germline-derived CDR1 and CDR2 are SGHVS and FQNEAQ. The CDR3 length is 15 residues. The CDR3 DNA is TGTGCCAGCAGCTCCTCGGGTGGGGCGCCGCGAGGCTACACCTTC. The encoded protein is CASSSSGGAPRGYTF. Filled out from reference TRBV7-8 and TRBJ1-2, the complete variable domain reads GAGVSQSPRYKVAKRGQDVALRCDPISGHVSLFWYQQALGQGPEFLTYFQNEAQLDKSGLPSDRFFAERPEGSVSTLKIQRTQQEDSAVYLCASSSSGGAPRGYTFGSGTRLTVV.

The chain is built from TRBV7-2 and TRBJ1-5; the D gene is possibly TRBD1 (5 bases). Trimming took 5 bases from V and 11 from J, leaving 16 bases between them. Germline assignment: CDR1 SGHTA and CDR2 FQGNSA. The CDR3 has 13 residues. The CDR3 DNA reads TGTGCCAGCAGCCTGCCAGGGTTGGCGTCCCAGCATTTT. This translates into CASSLPGLASQHF.

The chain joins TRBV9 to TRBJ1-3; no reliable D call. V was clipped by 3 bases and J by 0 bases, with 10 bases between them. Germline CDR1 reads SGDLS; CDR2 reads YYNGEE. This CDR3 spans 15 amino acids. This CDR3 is CASSGVYNSGNTIYF. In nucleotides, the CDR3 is TGTGCCAGCAGCGGTGTTTACAACTCTGGAAACACCATATATTTT.

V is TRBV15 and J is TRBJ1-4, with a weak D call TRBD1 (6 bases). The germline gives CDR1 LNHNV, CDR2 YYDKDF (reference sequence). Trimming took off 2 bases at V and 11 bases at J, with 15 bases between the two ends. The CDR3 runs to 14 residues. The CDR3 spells CATSRSRGDYKLFF. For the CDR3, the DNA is TGTGCCACCAGCAGATCAAGGGGGGACTACAAACTGTTTTTT.

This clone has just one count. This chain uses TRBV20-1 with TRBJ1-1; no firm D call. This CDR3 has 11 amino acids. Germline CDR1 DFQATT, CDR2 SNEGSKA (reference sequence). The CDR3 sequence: CSPGGNTEAFF. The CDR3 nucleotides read TGCAGCCCCGGCGGGAACACTGAAGCTTTCTTT.

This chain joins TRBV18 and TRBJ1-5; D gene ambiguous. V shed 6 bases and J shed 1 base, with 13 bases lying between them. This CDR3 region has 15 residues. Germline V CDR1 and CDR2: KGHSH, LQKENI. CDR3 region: CASSRGSVSNQPQHF. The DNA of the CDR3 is TGTGCCAGCTCCAGAGGGTCAGTGAGCAATCAGCCCCAGCATTTT.

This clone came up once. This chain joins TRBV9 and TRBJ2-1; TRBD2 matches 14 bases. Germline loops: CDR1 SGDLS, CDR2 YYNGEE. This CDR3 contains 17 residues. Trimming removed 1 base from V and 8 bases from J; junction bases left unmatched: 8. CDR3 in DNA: TGTGCCAGCAGCGTAAACCCCGGGACTAGCGGGGGCGATGAGCAGTTCTTC. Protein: CASSVNPGTSGGDEQFF.

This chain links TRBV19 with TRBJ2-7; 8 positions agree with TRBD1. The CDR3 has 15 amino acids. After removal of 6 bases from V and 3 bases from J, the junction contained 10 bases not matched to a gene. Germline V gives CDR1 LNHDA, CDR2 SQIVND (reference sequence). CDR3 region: CASRSGTGSGYEQYF. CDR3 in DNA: TGTGCCAGTAGATCTGGGACAGGATCTGGCTACGAGCAGTACTTC. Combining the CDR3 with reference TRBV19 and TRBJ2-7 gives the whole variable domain DGGITQSPKYLFRKEGQNVTLSCEQNLNHDAMYWYRQDPGQGLRLIYYSQIVNDFQKGDIAEGYSVSREKKESFPLTVTSAQKNPTAFYLCASRSGTGSGYEQYFGPGTRLTVT.

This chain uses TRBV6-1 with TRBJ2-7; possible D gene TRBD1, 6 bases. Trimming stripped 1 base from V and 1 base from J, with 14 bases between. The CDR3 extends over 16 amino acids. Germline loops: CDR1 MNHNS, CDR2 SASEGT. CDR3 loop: CASSEESTGWSYEQYF. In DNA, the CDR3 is TGTGCCAGCAGTGAAGAATCAACAGGGTGGTCCTACGAGCAGTACTTC.

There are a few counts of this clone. This chain's CDR3 is CASSLLAGSGTGELFF. As DNA, the CDR3 is TGTGCCAGCAGCCTCTTAGCGGGGTCGGGCACCGGGGAGCTGTTTTTT. The chain joins TRBV5-4 to TRBJ2-2, with 8 bases fitting TRBD2. The CDR3 is 16 residues long. Germline V gene sequence: CDR1 SGHNT, CDR2 YYREEE (reference sequence). The ends lost 4 bases at V and 4 bases at J; junction bases unmatched: 9.

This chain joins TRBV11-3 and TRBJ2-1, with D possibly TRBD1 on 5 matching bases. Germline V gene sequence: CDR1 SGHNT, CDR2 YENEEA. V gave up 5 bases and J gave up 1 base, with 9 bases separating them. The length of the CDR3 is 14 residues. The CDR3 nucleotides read TGTGCCAGCAGCACCTCAGGGTCCTACAATGAGCAGTTCTTC. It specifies CASSTSGSYNEQFF.

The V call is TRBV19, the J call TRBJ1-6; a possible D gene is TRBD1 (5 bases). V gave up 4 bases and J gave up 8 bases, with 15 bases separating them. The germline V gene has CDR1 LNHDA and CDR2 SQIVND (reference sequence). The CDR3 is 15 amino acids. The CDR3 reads CASSNGGSGHSPLHF. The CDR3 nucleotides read TGTGCCAGTAGTAATGGGGGGAGCGGCCATTCACCCCTCCACTTT.

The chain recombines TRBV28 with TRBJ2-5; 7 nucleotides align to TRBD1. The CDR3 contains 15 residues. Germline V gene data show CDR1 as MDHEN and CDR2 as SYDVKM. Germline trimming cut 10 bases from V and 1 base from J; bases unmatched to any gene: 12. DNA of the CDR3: TGTGCCACCAAGGACAGGAAAAATCGCCAAGAGACCCAGTACTTC. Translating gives CATKDRKNRQETQYF.

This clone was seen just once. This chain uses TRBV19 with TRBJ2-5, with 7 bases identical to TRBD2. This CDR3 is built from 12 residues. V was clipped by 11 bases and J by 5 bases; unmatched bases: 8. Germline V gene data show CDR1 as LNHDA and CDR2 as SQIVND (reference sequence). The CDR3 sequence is CAAGERRETQYF. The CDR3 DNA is TGTGCCGCGGGGGAGAGGCGGGAGACCCAGTACTTC.

CDR3 protein: CASSLVQGLNSPLHF. The CDR3 DNA sequence: TGCGCCAGCAGCTTGGTACAGGGACTAAATTCACCCCTCCACTTT. The J gene is TRBJ1-6, the V gene TRBV5-1; tentative D call: TRBD1 (6 bases). The CDR3 runs to 15 residues. V lost 0 bases to trimming and J lost 7 bases, with 11 bases between them. Germline V gene lookup returns CDR1 SGHRS and CDR2 YFSETQ.

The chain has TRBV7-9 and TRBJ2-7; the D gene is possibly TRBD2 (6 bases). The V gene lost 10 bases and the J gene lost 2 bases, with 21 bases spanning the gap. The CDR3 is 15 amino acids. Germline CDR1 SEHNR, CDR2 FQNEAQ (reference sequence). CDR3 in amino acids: CATGGTGQAPYEQYF. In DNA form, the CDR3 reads TGTGCCACCGGGGGTACTGGGCAGGCCCCCTACGAGCAGTACTTC.

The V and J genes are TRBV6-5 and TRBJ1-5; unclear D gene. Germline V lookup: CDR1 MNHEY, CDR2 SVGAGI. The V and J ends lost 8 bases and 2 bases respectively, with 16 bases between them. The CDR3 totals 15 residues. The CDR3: CASGSTGVGNQPQHF. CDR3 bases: TGTGCCAGCGGCTCGACCGGGGTGGGCAATCAGCCCCAGCATTTT.

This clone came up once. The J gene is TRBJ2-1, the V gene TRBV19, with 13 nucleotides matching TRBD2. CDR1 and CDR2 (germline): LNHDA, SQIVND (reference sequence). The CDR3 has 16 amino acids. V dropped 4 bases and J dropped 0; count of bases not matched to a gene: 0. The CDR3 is CASSRTSGGSYNEQFF. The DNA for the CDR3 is TGTGCCAGTAGTAGGACTAGCGGGGGCTCCTACAATGAGCAGTTCTTC.

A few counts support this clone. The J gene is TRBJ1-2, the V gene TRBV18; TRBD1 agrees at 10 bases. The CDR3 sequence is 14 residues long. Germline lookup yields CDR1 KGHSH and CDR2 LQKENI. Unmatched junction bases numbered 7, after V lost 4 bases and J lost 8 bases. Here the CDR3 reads CASSLGTGALGYTF. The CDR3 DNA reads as TGTGCCAGCTCACTGGGGACAGGGGCTTTAGGCTACACCTTC.

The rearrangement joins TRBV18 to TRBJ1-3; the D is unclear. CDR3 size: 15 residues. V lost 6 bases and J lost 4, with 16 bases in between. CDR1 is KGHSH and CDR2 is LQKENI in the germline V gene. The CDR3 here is CASSLFEGTGNTIYF. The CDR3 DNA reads TGTGCCAGCTCCCTGTTTGAGGGTACCGGAAACACCATATATTTT.